Listed here are 19 T cell receptor beta chains from one sample, sequenced in a study of T cells in tumors after PD-1 blockade. Method: immunoSEQ multiplex PCR; TCRdb's copy keeps in-frame clones and lacks some. The sample has about 5,000 clones, around 84% seen once. The specimen was PBMCs, collected after anti-PD-1 therapy. These receptor sequences come from a human donor with advanced basal cell or squamous cell carcinoma (not recorded which).

This sequence joins TRBV6-1 and TRBJ1-2, with D tentatively TRBD1 (6 bases). The germline CDR1 and CDR2 sequences are MNHNS and SASEGT. The germline V and J ends were trimmed by 10 bases and 8 bases, with 14 bases remaining between them. The CDR3 totals 11 residues. In nucleotides, the CDR3 is TGTGCCACTGAGGGGGTGAGGGGCTACACCTTC. Amino acid sequence: CATEGVRGYTF.

CDR3 in DNA: TGTGCCAGCAGCTCACCTCTAGCGGGAGAGACCCAGTACTTC. This codes for CASSSPLAGETQYF. The V and J genes are TRBV28 and TRBJ2-5, with 8 positions matching TRBD2. The junction had 7 bases not matched to a gene; V was cut back by 6 bases and J by 4 bases. The CDR3 length is 14 residues. Germline V lookup: CDR1 MDHEN, CDR2 SYDVKM.

In its sample, this clone was seen once. The chain combines TRBV6-5 with TRBJ2-5, with 7 bases matching TRBD1. The junction had 7 bases not matched to a gene; V was cut back by 2 bases and J by 4 bases. The CDR3 extends over 15 amino acids. Germline values: CDR1 MNHEY, CDR2 SVGAGI. The CDR3 nucleotides read TGTGCCAGCAGTTACATCAGGGGGTTCTTAGAGACCCAGTACTTC. It encodes CASSYIRGFLETQYF.

J is TRBJ1-1 and V is TRBV30; unclear D gene. Trimming took off 2 bases at V and 7 bases at J, with 8 bases between the two ends. Germline CDR1 reads GTSNPN; CDR2 reads SVGIG (reference sequence). The CDR3 contains 11 residues. Here the CDR3 DNA reads TGTGCCTGGAGTCCCCGGCGTGAAGCTTTCTTT. Protein sequence: CAWSPRREAFF.

The chain has TRBV5-4 and TRBJ1-1; a weak D match, TRBD1 (6 bases). The CDR3 is 13 residues long. Germline V gene sequence: CDR1 SGHNT, CDR2 YYREEE (reference sequence). With 0 bases removed from V and 4 bases from J, the gap between germline ends came to 7 bases. The CDR3 protein is CASSLGQVTEAFF. The CDR3 bases are TGTGCCAGCAGCTTGGGACAGGTCACTGAAGCTTTCTTT.

This rearrangement joins TRBV7-6 to TRBJ2-7, with 12 bases matching TRBD1. Germline V gene lookup returns CDR1 SGHVS and CDR2 FNYEAQ. After removal of 0 bases from V and 7 bases from J, the junction contained 4 bases not matched to a gene. The CDR3 has 15 residues. The CDR3 loop reads CASSLAGQGAGEQYF. Here the CDR3 DNA reads TGTGCCAGCAGCTTAGCGGGACAGGGGGCAGGAGAGCAGTACTTC. The full variable domain, with the rest looked up from reference TRBV7-6 and TRBJ2-7, is GAGVSQSPRYKVTKRGQDVALRCDPISGHVSLYWYRQALGQGPEFLTYFNYEAQQDKSGLPNDRFSAERPEGSISTLTIQRTEQRDSAMYRCASSLAGQGAGEQYFGPGTRLTVT.

The chain links TRBV7-2 to TRBJ2-2; D gene unclear. The germline gives CDR1 SGHTA, CDR2 FQGNSA. The CDR3 is made up of 14 amino acids. V lost 2 bases and J lost 7, with 11 bases in between. As DNA, the CDR3 is TGTGCCAGCAGCTTATCCAAAGGGTTCGGGGAGCTGTTTTTT. Translation: CASSLSKGFGELFF.

The J gene is TRBJ1-2, the V gene TRBV7-9; D call uncertain. In germline, CDR1 is SEHNR, CDR2 FQNEAQ (reference sequence). The V and J ends lost 2 bases and 6 bases respectively, with 19 bases between them. The CDR3 consists of 16 residues. The DNA of the CDR3 is TGTGCCAGCAGCTTACTACCCACCCGGCCCGGAGATGGCTACACCTTC. It is translated as CASSLLPTRPGDGYTF.

The CDR3 nucleotides are TGTGCCAGCAGCTCGGACAGGGCCGGTTCACCCCTCCACTTT. Protein sequence: CASSSDRAGSPLHF. J is TRBJ1-6 and V is TRBV7-2, with TRBD1 matching over 8 bases. CDR1 and CDR2 from the germline V gene are SGHTA and FQGNSA. The junction had 5 bases not matched to a gene; V was cut back by 4 bases and J by 9 bases. The CDR3 contains 14 residues. Supplemented by reference TRBV7-2 and TRBJ1-6, the full variable domain reads GAGVSQSPSNKVTEKGKDVELRCDPISGHTALYWYRQSLGQGLEFLIYFQGNSAPDKSGLPSDRFSAERTGGSVSTLTIQRTQQEDSAVYLCASSSDRAGSPLHFGNGTRLTVT.

This clone turned up a few times. The chain employs TRBV6-2 or TRBV6-3 and TRBJ2-2; maybe TRBD2 (6 bases). This CDR3 contains 14 residues. The ends were cut back, 4 bases at V and 4 bases at J, with 10 bases in the middle. Germline assignment: CDR1 MNHEY and CDR2 SVGEGT. The DNA for the CDR3 is TGTGCCAGCAGTTCTAGGAGGGGCACCGGGGAGCTGTTTTTT. Encoded protein: CASSSRRGTGELFF.

The chain links TRBV5-6 to TRBJ2-5; the match to TRBD2 covers 7 bases. The CDR3 runs 14 residues. Per germline, CDR1 SGHDT and CDR2 YYEEEE. Trimming at V came to 3 bases and at J to 5 bases, leaving 7 bases not matched to a gene. Written as DNA, the CDR3 is TGTGCCAGCAGCTCCTGGCGGGGGTGGGAGACCCAGTACTTC. Amino acids: CASSSWRGWETQYF.

This clone is medium-sized (0.01 to 0.1%) by share. This chain joins TRBV5-6 and TRBJ1-2, with TRBD1 matching over 9 bases. Germline CDR1 SGHDT, CDR2 YYEEEE. This CDR3 spans 16 amino acids. Trimming cost V 1 base and J 4 bases; bases outside gene matches: 8. The CDR3 DNA follows: TGTGCCAGCAGCTTGAAACCGGGACAGGGCCCCTATGGCTACACCTTC. It encodes CASSLKPGQGPYGYTF.

V usage is TRBV6-4 and J usage is TRBJ2-1; possibly TRBD2 for D (6 bases). The CDR3 contains 15 residues. V was cut by 3 bases and J by 5 bases, with 14 bases left in between. CDR1 MRHNA and CDR2 SNTAGT come from the germline V gene. Here the CDR3 DNA reads TGTGCCAGCAGTGATCTCGGGGGAGAACACAATGAGCAGTTCTTC. Its translation: CASSDLGGEHNEQFF.

This clone is a singleton in its sample. The gene calls are TRBV6-2 or TRBV6-3 and TRBJ1-5; 7 nucleotides align to TRBD1. The CDR3 is 16 amino acids. The V gene's germline CDR1 is MNHEY and CDR2 SVGEGT. V was clipped by 5 bases and J by 2 bases; unmatched bases: 9. CDR3 residues: CASSRRQGNGNQPQHF. DNA for the CDR3: TGTGCCAGCAGTCGCCGACAGGGCAACGGCAATCAGCCCCAGCATTTT.

V usage is TRBV7-9 and J usage is TRBJ2-5; D may be TRBD1 (5 bases). Germline CDR1 and CDR2: SEHNR and FQNEAQ (reference sequence). The length of the CDR3 is 14 residues. The ends were cut back, 1 base at V and 1 base at J, with 7 bases in the middle. For the CDR3, the DNA is TGTGCCAGCAGCTTAGTGGGGCGCCAAGAGACCCAGTACTTC. It yields the protein CASSLVGRQETQYF.

The chain uses TRBV7-8 and TRBJ2-5; D is possibly TRBD1 or TRBD2 (5 bases each). Per the germline V gene, CDR1 is SGHVS and CDR2 is FQNEAQ. The CDR3 is made up of 16 amino acids. The germline V and J ends were trimmed by 0 bases and 4 bases, with 15 bases remaining between them. For the CDR3, the DNA is TGTGCCAGCAGCTTAGCGGGGGTTCAGATAAGAGAGACCCAGTACTTC. Protein sequence: CASSLAGVQIRETQYF. Based on the CDR3 plus reference TRBV7-8 and TRBJ2-5, the full variable domain is GAGVSQSPRYKVAKRGQDVALRCDPISGHVSLFWYQQALGQGPEFLTYFQNEAQLDKSGLPSDRFFAERPEGSVSTLKIQRTQQEDSAVYLCASSLAGVQIRETQYFGPGTRLLVL.

The chain is built from TRBV6-5 and TRBJ1-2; the match to TRBD1 covers 8 bases. V lost 1 base to trimming and J lost 5 bases; unmatched junction nucleotides: 3. Germline CDR1 reads MNHEY; CDR2 reads SVGAGI. This CDR3 has 14 residues. The CDR3 region is CASSYFRTGYGYTF. CDR3 in DNA: TGTGCCAGCAGTTACTTTAGGACAGGGTATGGCTACACCTTC.

The sample holds one count of this clone. Here the CDR3 reads CAWSGTPRSYGYTF. CDR3 bases: TGTGCCTGGAGCGGGACCCCCCGGAGCTATGGCTACACCTTC. This chain joins TRBV30 and TRBJ1-2; D may be TRBD1 (5 bases). V lost 3 bases, J lost 4 bases, and 15 bases lay in between. CDR1 and CDR2 from the germline V gene are GTSNPN and SVGIG (reference sequence). CDR3 length equals 14 residues.

This clone was seen a single time. CDR3 nucleotide sequence: TGTGCCAGCAGTTACTCTCCGGGACAATTGGGAAAACTGTTTTTT. This sequence encodes CASSYSPGQLGKLFF. The chain employs TRBV6-5 and TRBJ1-4; possible D gene TRBD1, 6 bases. V was cut by 0 bases and J by 10 bases, with 15 bases left in between. This CDR3 has 15 amino acids. CDR1 and CDR2 from the germline V gene are MNHEY and SVGAGI.